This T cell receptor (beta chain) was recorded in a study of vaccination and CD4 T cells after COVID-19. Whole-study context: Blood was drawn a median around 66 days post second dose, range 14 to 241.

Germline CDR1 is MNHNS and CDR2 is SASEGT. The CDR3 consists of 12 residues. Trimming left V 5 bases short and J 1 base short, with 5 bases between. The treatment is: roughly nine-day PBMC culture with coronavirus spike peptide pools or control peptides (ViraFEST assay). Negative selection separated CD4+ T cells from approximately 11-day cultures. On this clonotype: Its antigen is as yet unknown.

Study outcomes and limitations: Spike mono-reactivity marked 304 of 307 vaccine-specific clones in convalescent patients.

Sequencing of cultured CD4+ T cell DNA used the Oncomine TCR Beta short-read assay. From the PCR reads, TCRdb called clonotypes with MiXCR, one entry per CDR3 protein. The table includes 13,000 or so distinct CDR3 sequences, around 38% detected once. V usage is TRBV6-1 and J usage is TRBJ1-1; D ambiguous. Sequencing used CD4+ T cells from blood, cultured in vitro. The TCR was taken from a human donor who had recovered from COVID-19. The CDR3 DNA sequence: TGTGCCAGCAGTCGACAGAACACTGAAGCTTTCTTT. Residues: CASSRQNTEAFF.